This is a list of T cell receptor beta chains from one sample in a study of T-cell reconstitution after alpha-beta-depleted transplantation in children. TCRdb passed the PCR reads through MiXCR, listing each CDR3 protein once. The sample records about 98,000 distinct CDR3 sequences, less than 6% being singletons. Sample: PBMCs, mostly from graft donor cells, taken 60 days after TCRalphabeta/CD19-depleted stem cell transplant. The receptors were gathered from a female patient between 2 and 15 years old who had a stem cell transplant for Fanconi anemia, so the T cells may come from the graft donor. The CDR3 runs from the conserved cysteine through the conserved F or W. The D gene is left open where the match is weak. Clone size, where shown, is once, few, many, or a class for clones that have expanded.

TRBJ1-1,-,many,TRBV12-3/TRBV12-4,TGTGCCAGCAGTCCCGGACAGACTGAAGCTTTCTTT,CASSPGQTEAFF
TRBJ2-7,TRBD2,few,TRBV3-1,TGTGCCAGCAGCCAAGATAGGAGGGACGGGGGGTTCTACGAGCAGTACTTC,CASSQDRRDGGFYEQYF
TRBJ1-2,-,-,TRBV5-1,TGCGCCAGCAGCTTAGTTGAGGCCAGATATGGCTACACCTTC,CASSLVEARYGYTF
TRBJ2-3,TRBD2,many,TRBV3-1,TGTGCCAGCAGCCCCCGGACTAGCGGGAGTATCGCAGATACGCAGTATTTT,CASSPRTSGSIADTQYF
TRBJ2-1,TRBD2,many,TRBV10-3,TGTGCCACCAGACTAGCGGGGGGTGGGTGGGATGAGCAGTTCTTC,CATRLAGGGWDEQFF
TRBJ2-2,-,many,TRBV7-9,TGTGCCAGCAGCTTAGTACGGTGGCGGGACACCGGGGAGCTGTTTTTT,CASSLVRWRDTGELFF
TRBJ2-7,TRBD1,few,TRBV18,TGTGCCAGCTCACCCCGGACAGGACAATACGAGCAGTACTTC,CASSPRTGQYEQYF
TRBJ1-1,TRBD1,-,TRBV23-1,TGCGCCAGCAGTCAACCTAAGCCGGGACAGGGCAACACTGAAGCTTTCTTT,CASSQPKPGQGNTEAFF
TRBJ2-3,TRBD2,few,TRBV5-1,TGCGCCAGCAGCCCACATGCGGGAGTAGGCACAGATACGCAGTATTTT,CASSPHAGVGTDTQYF
TRBJ1-1,-,many,TRBV12-3/TRBV12-4,TGTGCCAGCAGTTTGACAGGTGCTCAGAACACTGAAGCTTTCTTT,CASSLTGAQNTEAFF
TRBJ1-4,-,few,TRBV28,TGTGCCAGCAACATGCAAGGGGCAGGCGATGAAAAACTGTTTTTT,CASNMQGAGDEKLFF
TRBJ2-3,TRBD2,many,TRBV20-1,TGCAGTGCTTGGGGGGGGTCCACAGATACGCAGTATTTT,CSAWGGSTDTQYF
TRBJ2-2,-,few,TRBV5-6,TGTGCCAGCAGCTTGGGATTTCGGATGGGTGCCGGGGAGCTGTTTTTT,CASSLGFRMGAGELFF
TRBJ2-7,TRBD2,many,TRBV28,TGTGCCAGCATCACCCTAGCGGGAGGTGGGTACGAGCAGTACTTC,CASITLAGGGYEQYF
TRBJ2-5,-,-,TRBV5-1,TGCGCCAGCAGCTTGATGGCGGGACAAGAGACCCAGTACTTC,CASSLMAGQETQYF
TRBJ2-4,-,many,TRBV12-3/TRBV12-4,TGTGCCAGCAGTTCGACCCCAGTAGGCAAAAACATTCAGTACTTC,CASSSTPVGKNIQYF
TRBJ2-1,-,many,TRBV7-8,TGTGCCAGCAGCTTAGATCCAGCCGGGTGGGGCCACAATGAGCAGTTCTTC,CASSLDPAGWGHNEQFF
TRBJ2-5,TRBD1,many,TRBV5-1,TGCGCCAGCAGGGTTGACAGGGGAGAAGAGACCCAGTACTTC,CASRVDRGEETQYF
TRBJ1-3,-,-,TRBV14,TGTGCCAGCAGCCAACAGACCGCTGGAAACACCATATATTTT,CASSQQTAGNTIYF
TRBJ1-1,-,many,TRBV7-9,TGTGCCAGCAGCTTACACACTGAAGCTTTCTTT,CASSLHTEAFF
TRBJ2-3,TRBD2,-,TRBV15,TGTGCCACCAGCAGAACGAGCGGGGGGGCCTCAGATACGCAGTATTTT,CATSRTSGGASDTQYF
TRBJ2-3,-,many,TRBV2,TGTGCCAGCAGTGATGGCGGGTCGGGCACAGATACGCAGTATTTT,CASSDGGSGTDTQYF
TRBJ2-7,TRBD1,many,TRBV27,TGTGCCAGCAGTTCAACCGGGACAGGGGTGTACGAGCAGTACTTC,CASSSTGTGVYEQYF
TRBJ2-5,-,-,TRBV10-3,TGTGCCATCAGTGTAGAAGGGGCTCTTTCCTCACCACCCCGGGAGACCCAGTACTTC,CAISVEGALSSPPRETQYF
TRBJ2-7,TRBD2,-,TRBV18,TGTGCCAGCTCACCACCTAGCGGGGGGCTCTCCTACGAGCAGTACTTC,CASSPPSGGLSYEQYF
TRBJ2-6,TRBD2,many,TRBV4-2,TGTGCCAGCAGCCAAGAGGCTAGCGGAACCCACTCTGGGGCCAACGTCCTGACTTTC,CASSQEASGTHSGANVLTF
TRBJ2-5,TRBD1,-,TRBV5-1,TGCGCCAGCAGCTTGATTCCAGGGGGACAAGAGACCCAGTACTTC,CASSLIPGGQETQYF
TRBJ2-5,-,few,TRBV3-1,TGTGCCAGCAGCCTAGTAGGGTTAGGAGCGGAGACCCAGTACTTC,CASSLVGLGAETQYF
TRBJ2-7,TRBD2,-,TRBV12-3/TRBV12-4,TGTGCCAGCAGTTTCGGACTAGCGGGTGAGCAGTACTTC,CASSFGLAGEQYF
TRBJ2-3,TRBD1,-,TRBV12-3/TRBV12-4,TGTGCCAGCAGTTTGAGTGGCGGGACAGGGGCCCTCACAGATACGCAGTATTTT,CASSLSGGTGALTDTQYF
TRBJ2-1,TRBD2,many,TRBV9,TGTGCCAGCAGCGTAGGATCCGGGACTAGGCTGGGGGAGCAGTTCTTC,CASSVGSGTRLGEQFF
TRBJ1-4,-,-,TRBV20-1,TGCAGTGCTAGAGACCCCTTCGGGGGAGATAATGAAAAACTGTTTTTT,CSARDPFGGDNEKLFF
TRBJ2-7,TRBD2,many,TRBV12-3/TRBV12-4,TGTGCCAGCAGCCTGCATGGGACTAGCGGAGACGAGCAGTACTTC,CASSLHGTSGDEQYF
TRBJ2-1,-,-,TRBV5-6,TGTGCCAGCAGCTTGTATGGCAGGGCCTATGAGCAGTTCTTC,CASSLYGRAYEQFF
TRBJ1-2,-,few,TRBV12-3/TRBV12-4,TGTGCCAGCAGCCTTCAACAGGGATGGGCTAACTATGGCTACACCTTC,CASSLQQGWANYGYTF
TRBJ2-5,TRBD2,many,TRBV29-1,TGCAGCGTTGATGGGGCGGGGACTAGCGGCCCCCAAGAGACCCAGTACTTC,CSVDGAGTSGPQETQYF
TRBJ2-5,-,many,TRBV24-1,TGTGCCACCAGTGGCCCGACTAGAGGGACAGAGACCCAGTACTTC,CATSGPTRGTETQYF
TRBJ2-1,TRBD2,-,TRBV6-1,TGTGCCAGCTCGAAGCGGGAGACTTGGTACAATGAGCAGTTCTTC,CASSKRETWYNEQFF
TRBJ2-7,TRBD1,few,TRBV5-1,TGCGCCAGCAGCTCGACAGGGCGCGAGCAGTACTTC,CASSSTGREQYF
TRBJ2-5,-,few,TRBV7-3,TGTGCCAGCAGCTTAACGAGGGAAGAGACCCAGTACTTC,CASSLTREETQYF
TRBJ2-7,-,many,TRBV28,TGTGCCAGCAGTTTCGGAGGCATCGCCTACGAGCAGTACTTC,CASSFGGIAYEQYF
TRBJ2-7,-,few,TRBV5-5,TGTGCCAGCAGCTTGTCAGGGAGAAGATACGAGCAGTACTTC,CASSLSGRRYEQYF
TRBJ2-1,TRBD2,few,TRBV3-1,TGTGCCAGCAGAGCGGGAGAGTACAATGAGCAGTTCTTC,CASRAGEYNEQFF
TRBJ2-5,TRBD2,many,TRBV13,TGTGCCAGCAGCTGGACTAGCGGGGGGGCCGAGGAGACCCAGTACTTC,CASSWTSGGAEETQYF
TRBJ2-3,TRBD1,many,TRBV29-1,TGCAGCGTTGCGACAGGGACAGATACGCAGTATTTT,CSVATGTDTQYF
TRBJ1-2,-,many,TRBV20-1,TGCAGTGCTAGAGATCAGCCTAACTATGGCTACACCTTC,CSARDQPNYGYTF
TRBJ1-2,TRBD1,-,TRBV20-1,TGCAGTGCTAAGGCCACCGGGACAGGCCATAAAGAGCCCTATGGCTACACCTTC,CSAKATGTGHKEPYGYTF
TRBJ1-2,TRBD1,-,TRBV20-1,TGCAGTGCGGGGACGACAGGGATGGGCCTTGGCTACACCTTC,CSAGTTGMGLGYTF
TRBJ2-1,TRBD2,-,TRBV12-3/TRBV12-4,TGTACCAGCAGTTTAGGAACTAGCGGGAGTAGAGGGAACAGTGAGCAGTTCTTC,CTSSLGTSGSRGNSEQFF
TRBJ2-2,TRBD1,many,TRBV30,TGTGCCTGGGGGACAGTGCCAGAGGTCGGGGAGCTGTTTTTT,CAWGTVPEVGELFF
TRBJ1-2,-,few,TRBV10-3,TGTGCCATCAGTGAGTCGGGACTTCCCTATGGCTACACCTTC,CAISESGLPYGYTF
TRBJ2-1,TRBD2,many,TRBV6-5,TGTGCCAGCAGTTACCCACCGAGGACTAGCGGGCACAATGAGCAGTTCTTC,CASSYPPRTSGHNEQFF
TRBJ2-7,-,-,TRBV15,TGTGCCACCAGCAGAGATAAGGTGGCCAGGGGGGGTTACGAGCAGTACTTC,CATSRDKVARGGYEQYF
TRBJ1-2,-,few,TRBV12-3/TRBV12-4,TGTGCCAGCAGTGCTCGCTGGGGGGGCGCGCATGGCTACACCTTC,CASSARWGGAHGYTF